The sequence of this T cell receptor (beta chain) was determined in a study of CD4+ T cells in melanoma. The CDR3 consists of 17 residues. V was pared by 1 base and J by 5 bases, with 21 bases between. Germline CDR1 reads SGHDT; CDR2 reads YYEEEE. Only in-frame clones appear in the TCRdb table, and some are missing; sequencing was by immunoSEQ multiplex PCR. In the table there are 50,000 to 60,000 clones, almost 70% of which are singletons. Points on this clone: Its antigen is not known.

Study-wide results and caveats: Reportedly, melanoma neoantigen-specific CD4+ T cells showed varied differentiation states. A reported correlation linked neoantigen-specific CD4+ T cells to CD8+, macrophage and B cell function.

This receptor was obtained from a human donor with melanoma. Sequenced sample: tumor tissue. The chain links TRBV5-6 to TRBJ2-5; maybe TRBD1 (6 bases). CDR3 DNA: TGTGCCAGCAGCTTGAGGTCAGGGGTCGTAACGTCGGAGACCCAGTACTTC. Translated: CASSLRSGVVTSETQYF.